These 20 T cell receptor beta chains originate from one sample sequenced in a study of early stage breast cancer tumors. The method was immunoSEQ multiplex PCR; TCRdb's version includes in-frame clones alone and lacks a portion of them. The sample yields around 78,000 clones, roughly 80% seen once. The sample comprised blood. The receptors come from a person in their sixties with breast cancer.

The chain has TRBV27 and TRBJ1-6; the D gene is possibly TRBD1 (5 bases). The V gene's germline CDR1 is MNHEY and CDR2 SMNVEV (reference sequence). The CDR3 runs 14 residues. Trimming removed 5 bases at V and 5 bases at J, with 10 bases between. The DNA for the CDR3 is TGTGCCAGCAGTAACCGGGGGAATAATTCACCCCTCCACTTT. Translation: CASSNRGNNSPLHF.

The rearrangement uses TRBV28 and TRBJ1-1; TRBD1 matches at 8 bases. The V segment lost 2 bases and the J segment 3 bases; nucleotides outside the gene matches: 8. The CDR3 has 16 residues. Germline lookup yields CDR1 MDHEN and CDR2 SYDVKM. CDR3 residues: CASSLGWVGQDTEAFF. In DNA, the CDR3 is TGTGCCAGCAGTTTAGGCTGGGTGGGACAGGACACTGAAGCTTTCTTT.

The V gene is TRBV18, the J gene TRBJ2-3; 8 bases fit TRBD1. J gave up 0 bases and V 3 bases, and 2 bases lay outside the gene matches. This CDR3 is 15 amino acids long. The germline gives CDR1 KGHSH, CDR2 LQKENI. The CDR3 protein is CASSPTGASTDTQYF. CDR3 bases: TGTGCCAGCTCACCGACAGGGGCTAGCACAGATACGCAGTATTTT.

The chain joins TRBV7-9 to TRBJ1-5, with 7 bases fitting TRBD1. Looked up from germline, CDR1 is SEHNR and CDR2 is FQNEAQ (reference sequence). V gave up 3 bases and J gave up 4 bases; unmatched junction bases: 3. There are 14 residues in the CDR3. The CDR3 sequence: CASSLGQLNQPQHF. CDR3 bases: TGTGCCAGCAGCTTGGGACAGCTAAATCAGCCCCAGCATTTT.

The chain combines TRBV5-4 with TRBJ2-7, with TRBD1 matching over 8 bases. Per germline, CDR1 SGHNT and CDR2 YYREEE (reference sequence). Trimming took 4 bases from V and 6 from J; bases not matched to a gene: 9. The CDR3 covers 14 residues. CDR3 coding DNA: TGTGCCAGCAGCATCGACAGGGGTGAGTTCGAGCAGTACTTC. This encodes CASSIDRGEFEQYF.

This chain joins TRBV20-1 and TRBJ1-2; TRBD1 might be the D (5 bases). Germline V CDR1 and CDR2: DFQATT, SNEGSKA (reference sequence). V shed 6 bases and J shed 2 bases, with 7 bases lying between them. The CDR3 extends over 11 amino acids. CDR3 sequence reads: CSAGGNYGYTF. CDR3 nucleotide sequence: TGCAGTGCGGGGGGGAACTATGGCTACACCTTC.

CDR3 sequence: CASSPPGQGSYNEQFF. CDR3 coding DNA: TGTGCCAGCAGCCCTCCAGGACAGGGCTCCTACAATGAGCAGTTCTTC. This chain connects TRBV5-4 to TRBJ2-1; 8 nucleotides line up with TRBD1. The CDR3 spans 16 residues. The trim removed 4 bases at V and 0 bases at J, leaving 6 bases unmatched. Germline-derived CDR1 and CDR2 are SGHNT and YYREEE (reference sequence).

This chain uses TRBV19 with TRBJ2-7; 7 bases map to TRBD1. Germline V gene lookup returns CDR1 LNHDA and CDR2 SQIVND (reference sequence). This CDR3 is 14 amino acids long. V lost 2 bases, J lost 6 bases, and 7 bases stayed unmatched. This CDR3 reads CASSISGHRGEQYF. The CDR3 DNA follows: TGTGCCAGTAGTATATCGGGACACAGGGGCGAGCAGTACTTC.

V gene TRBV19 combines with J gene TRBJ2-3, with 9 bases matching TRBD2. Germline V lookup: CDR1 LNHDA, CDR2 SQIVND (reference sequence). The CDR3 is 14 residues long. The V gene end was trimmed by 6 bases and the J gene end by 4 bases; junction bases not matched to a gene: 5. CDR3 sequence: CASRRTSDPDTQYF. The CDR3 DNA reads as TGTGCCAGTAGGAGGACTAGCGACCCAGATACGCAGTATTTT. Filled out from reference TRBV19 and TRBJ2-3, the complete variable domain reads DGGITQSPKYLFRKEGQNVTLSCEQNLNHDAMYWYRQDPGQGLRLIYYSQIVNDFQKGDIAEGYSVSREKKESFPLTVTSAQKNPTAFYLCASRRTSDPDTQYFGPGTRLTVL.

The gene calls are TRBV10-3 and TRBJ2-7, with 9 nucleotides matching TRBD2. V lost 5 bases and J lost 5; bases outside the gene matches: 4. The V gene's germline CDR1 is ENHRY and CDR2 SYGVKD. The CDR3 covers 13 residues. The CDR3 reads CAISLAGANEQYF. The CDR3 DNA reads TGTGCCATCAGTTTAGCGGGAGCAAACGAGCAGTACTTC.

The chain is built from TRBV5-1 and TRBJ2-3, with TRBD2 matching 11 bases. CDR3 size: 15 residues. Germline V gives CDR1 SGHRS, CDR2 YFSETQ. V shed 2 bases and J 1 base; nucleotides not matched to a gene: 0. The CDR3 DNA reads TGCGCCAGCAGCTTTAGCGGGAGGGGCACAGATACGCAGTATTTT. Amino acid sequence: CASSFSGRGTDTQYF.

This chain links TRBV29-1 with TRBJ1-1; D is uncertain. Trimming shortened V by 6 bases and J by 6 bases, and 14 bases separated the two germline ends. The germline gives CDR1 SQVTM, CDR2 ANQGSEA. The length of the CDR3 is 12 residues. The CDR3 DNA follows: TGCAGCGTCCTTAGAAGCGGCGCTGAAGCTTTCTTT. This translates into CSVLRSGAEAFF. Using reference TRBV29-1 and TRBJ1-1 for the parts outside the CDR3, the full variable domain is SAVISQKPSRDICQRGTSLTIQCQVDSQVTMMFWYRQQPGQSLTLIATANQGSEATYESGFVIDKFPISRPNLTFSTLTVSNMSPEDSSIYLCSVLRSGAEAFFGQGTRLTVV.

The chain recombines TRBV28 with TRBJ1-5, with D tentatively TRBD1 (5 bases). The ends were cut back, 3 bases at V and 7 bases at J, with 13 bases in the middle. Germline assignment: CDR1 MDHEN and CDR2 SYDVKM. CDR3 length: 14 residues. The CDR3 is CASSFGGFRQPQHF. The CDR3 region has the DNA TGTGCCAGCAGTTTCGGGGGGTTCCGGCAGCCCCAGCATTTT. The full variable domain, in which reference TRBV28 and TRBJ1-5 provide the parts outside the CDR3, is DVKVTQSSRYLVKRTGEKVFLECVQDMDHENMFWYRQDPGLGLRLIYFSYDVKMKEKGDIPEGYSVSREKKERFSLILESASTNQTSMYLCASSFGGFRQPQHFGDGTRLSIL.

The sample holds a few counts of this clone. This chain connects TRBV5-8 to TRBJ2-7, with D uncertain. The CDR3 spans 14 residues. Germline lookup yields CDR1 SGHTS and CDR2 YDEGEE. Trimming stripped 0 bases from V and 0 bases from J, with 7 bases between. CDR3 sequence: CASSLVQSSYEQYF. In DNA, the CDR3 is TGTGCCAGCAGCTTGGTACAGAGCTCCTACGAGCAGTACTTC.

This clone was recorded a few times. The chain is built from TRBV7-9 and TRBJ1-2; D is undetermined. The CDR3 length is 13 residues. Trimming took 5 bases from V and 7 from J, leaving 14 bases between them. Germline values: CDR1 SEHNR, CDR2 FQNEAQ (reference sequence). CDR3 in DNA: TGTGCCAGCAGCCCAAACTCAGTAGGTGGCTACACCTTC. This codes for CASSPNSVGGYTF.

V usage is TRBV7-2 and J usage is TRBJ2-3; D not certain. The CDR3 has 15 amino acids. V was trimmed by 6 bases and J by 5 bases, leaving 18 bases between them. CDR1 SGHTA and CDR2 FQGNSA come from the germline V gene. The CDR3 reads CASRPRLEVGDTQYF. In DNA form, the CDR3 reads TGTGCCAGCAGACCACGGCTCGAAGTTGGAGATACGCAGTATTTT.

The chain's CDR3 is CASSSQAKPPYEQYF. CDR3 sequence (DNA): TGTGCCAGCAGCTCCCAGGCCAAACCTCCGTACGAGCAGTACTTC. The V call is TRBV5-4, the J call TRBJ2-7; D is unclear. This CDR3 has 15 residues. Germline-derived CDR1 and CDR2 are SGHNT and YYREEE (reference sequence). V lost 3 bases, J lost 4 bases, and 17 bases lay in between. Variable domain in full (rest from reference TRBV5-4 and TRBJ2-7): ETGVTQSPTHLIKTRGQQVTLRCSSQSGHNTVSWYQQALGQGPQFIFQYYREEENGRGNFPPRFSGLQFPNYSSELNVNALELDDSALYLCASSSQAKPPYEQYFGPGTRLTVT.

J is TRBJ2-4 and V is TRBV6-4; a possible D gene is TRBD1 (6 bases). The CDR3 is 13 amino acids. With 0 bases removed from V and 9 bases from J, the gap between germline ends came to 9 bases. Germline CDR1 is MRHNA and CDR2 is SNTAGT. CDR3 residues: CASSDSDSGIQYF. The CDR3 DNA sequence: TGTGCCAGCAGTGACTCGGACAGCGGCATTCAGTACTTC.

The CDR3 loop is CASSVMTDYGYTF. CDR3 DNA sequence: TGTGCCAGCAGCGTCATGACAGACTATGGCTACACCTTC. The J gene is TRBJ1-2, the V gene TRBV9, with D possibly TRBD1 on 5 matching bases. The CDR3 covers 13 residues. CDR1 is SGDLS and CDR2 is YYNGEE in the germline V gene. The V end lost 2 bases, the J end lost 3 bases, and 8 bases lay between the germline ends.

The chain carries TRBV19 and TRBJ2-7; 11 bases agree with TRBD1. Trimming cost V 3 bases and J 6 bases; bases outside gene matches: 4. In germline, CDR1 is LNHDA, CDR2 SQIVND (reference sequence). CDR3 length equals 14 residues. CDR3 protein: CASSIWDRGSEQYF. In DNA form, the CDR3 reads TGTGCCAGTAGTATCTGGGACAGGGGGAGCGAGCAGTACTTC.